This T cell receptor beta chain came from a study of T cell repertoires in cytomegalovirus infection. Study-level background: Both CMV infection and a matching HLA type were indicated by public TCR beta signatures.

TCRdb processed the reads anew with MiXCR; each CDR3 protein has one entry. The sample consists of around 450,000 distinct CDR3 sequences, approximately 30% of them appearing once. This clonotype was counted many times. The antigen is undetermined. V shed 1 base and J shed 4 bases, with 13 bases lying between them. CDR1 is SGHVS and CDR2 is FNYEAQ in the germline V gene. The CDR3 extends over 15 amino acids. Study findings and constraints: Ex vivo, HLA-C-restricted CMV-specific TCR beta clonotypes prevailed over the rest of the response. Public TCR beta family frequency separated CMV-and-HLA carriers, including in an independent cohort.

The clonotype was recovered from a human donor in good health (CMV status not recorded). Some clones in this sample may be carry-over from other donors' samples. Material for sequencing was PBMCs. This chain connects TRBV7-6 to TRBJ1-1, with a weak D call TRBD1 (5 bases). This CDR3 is CASSLGRDASTEAFF. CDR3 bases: TGTGCCAGCAGCTTAGGCAGGGATGCGAGCACTGAAGCTTTCTTT.